This T cell receptor (beta chain) was sequenced for a study of T cells in Graves' hyperthyroidism and ophthalmopathy. Amplified TCR beta CDR3 regions came from RNA transcripts. The HTBI primer set was used in a first-round RT-PCR of the TCR CDR3. Each CDR3 protein is one row after TCRdb ran MiXCR on the multiplex PCR reads. The data hold around 180,000 distinct CDR3 sequences, with over 15% observed a single time. This clonotype was observed many times. J lost 0 bases, V lost 2 bases, and 4 bases had no gene match. The CDR3 covers 17 residues. Germline lookup yields CDR1 MNHEY and CDR2 SVGAGI. The sample was blood. The chain combines TRBV6-5 with TRBJ2-1; 10 positions agree with TRBD2. The source is a woman between 45 and 60 years old with Graves' hyperthyroidism. The CDR3 bases are TGTGCCAGCAGTTACAATAGCGGGGGGTACTCCTACAATGAGCAGTTCTTC. This codes for CASSYNSGGYSYNEQFF.